A single sample gave rise to the 2 T cell receptor beta chains below, sequenced in a study of T cells in Graves' hyperthyroidism and ophthalmopathy (dated by TCRdb to between 2018 and 2021). The library was prepared using multiplex PCR. Sequencing relied on an Illumina HiSeq 2000. The TCR beta CDR3 regions were amplified from RNA transcripts. For the first round of RT-PCR on the TCR CDR3, the HTBI primer set was used together with the Qiagen OneStep RT-PCR kit. TCRdb cleaned the public reads at Q25 with fastp, built clones with MiXCR and kept in-frame beta chains. Each CDR3 protein appears once, grouped with its most common genes and DNA. This sample gives 690,000 or so distinct CDR3 sequences in total; around 19% of them show up just once. Together, the top ten hold 16% of the sample. Sequenced input: blood. The receptors here all came from a woman between 50 and 59 years old with Graves' hyperthyroidism that later progressed to Graves' ophthalmopathy.

The V gene is TRBV6-2 or TRBV6-3, the J gene TRBJ1-3; D is uncertain. V shed 5 bases and J shed 0 bases, with 8 bases lying between them. Germline CDR1 is MNHEY and CDR2 is SVGEGT. This CDR3 contains 14 residues. The CDR3 spells CASSDRHSGNTIYF. CDR3 sequence (DNA): TGTGCCAGCAGTGACCGTCACTCTGGAAACACCATATATTTT.

The J gene is TRBJ2-3, the V gene TRBV24-1; TRBD2 aligns across 10 bases. The CDR3 contains 17 residues. Germline-derived CDR1 and CDR2 are KGHDR and SFDVKD. The V and J ends lost 5 bases and 1 base, in that order; junction bases with no gene match: 8. DNA of the CDR3: TGTGCCACCAGTGGCTTGTTCGGGACTAGCGGCACAGATACGCAGTATTTT. Amino acids: CATSGLFGTSGTDTQYF.